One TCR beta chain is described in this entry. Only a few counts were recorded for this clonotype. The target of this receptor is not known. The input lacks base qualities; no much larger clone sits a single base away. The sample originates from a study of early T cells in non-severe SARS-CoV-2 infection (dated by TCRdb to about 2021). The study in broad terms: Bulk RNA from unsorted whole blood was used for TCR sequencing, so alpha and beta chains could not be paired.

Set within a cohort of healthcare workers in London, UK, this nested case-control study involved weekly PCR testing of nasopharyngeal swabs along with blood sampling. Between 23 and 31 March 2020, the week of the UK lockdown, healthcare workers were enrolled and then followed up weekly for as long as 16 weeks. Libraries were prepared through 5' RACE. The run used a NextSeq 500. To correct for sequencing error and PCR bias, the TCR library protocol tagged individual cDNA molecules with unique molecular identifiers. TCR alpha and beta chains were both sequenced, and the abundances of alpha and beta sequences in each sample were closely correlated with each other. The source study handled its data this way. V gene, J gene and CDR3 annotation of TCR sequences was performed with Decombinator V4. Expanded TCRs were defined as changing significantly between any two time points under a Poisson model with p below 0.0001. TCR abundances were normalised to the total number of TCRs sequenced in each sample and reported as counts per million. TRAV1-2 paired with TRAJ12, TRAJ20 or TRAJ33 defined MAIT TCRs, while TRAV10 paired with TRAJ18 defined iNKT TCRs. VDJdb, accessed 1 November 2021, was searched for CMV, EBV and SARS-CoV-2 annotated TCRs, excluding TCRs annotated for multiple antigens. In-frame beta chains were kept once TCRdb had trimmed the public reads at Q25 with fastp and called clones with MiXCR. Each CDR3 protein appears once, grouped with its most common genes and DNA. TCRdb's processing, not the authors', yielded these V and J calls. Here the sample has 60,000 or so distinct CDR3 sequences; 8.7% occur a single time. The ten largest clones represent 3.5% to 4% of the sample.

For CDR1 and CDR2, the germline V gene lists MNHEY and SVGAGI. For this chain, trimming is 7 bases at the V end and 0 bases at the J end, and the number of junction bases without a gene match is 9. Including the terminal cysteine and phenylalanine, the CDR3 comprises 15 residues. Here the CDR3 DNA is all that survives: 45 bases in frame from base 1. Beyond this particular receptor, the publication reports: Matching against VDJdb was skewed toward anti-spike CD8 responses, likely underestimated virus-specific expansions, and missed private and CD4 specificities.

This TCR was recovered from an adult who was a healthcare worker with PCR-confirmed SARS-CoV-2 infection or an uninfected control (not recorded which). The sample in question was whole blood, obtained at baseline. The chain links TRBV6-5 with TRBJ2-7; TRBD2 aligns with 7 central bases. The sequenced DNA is TGTGCCAGCACCTTAAGCGGGGACTCCTCCTACGAGCAGTACTTC. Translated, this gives CASTLSGDSSYEQYF.